This T cell receptor (beta chain) was sequenced in a study of blood T cell repertoires in COVID-19. Looking at the study overall: Sites across the United States, Italy and Spain contributed samples from acute and convalescent COVID-19. T cells, B-cell-depleted T cells, or PBMCs supplied cDNA or gDNA.

This clone was picked up one time. Authors' methods: Quantification of nucleated cells was approximated via reference gene primer amplification. Method: immunoSEQ multiplex PCR; TCRdb's copy keeps in-frame clones and lacks some. That table supplies the V and J calls and clone size; D and trimming were determined from the DNA. The sample has tens of thousands of clones, more than 75% seen once; the top ten hold more than 15%. CDR1 LNHDA and CDR2 SQIVND come from the germline V gene (reference sequence). Trimming shortened V by 4 bases and J by 6 bases, and 21 bases separated the two germline ends. CDR3 length equals 16 residues.

This chain joins TRBV19 and TRBJ1-2, with D perhaps TRBD1 (6 bases). Sample: peripheral blood. This receptor was identified in a human donor with active COVID-19. The donor label of this sample is uncertain. The CDR3 sequence: CASSKVAGGRFHGYTF. For the CDR3, the DNA is TGTGCCAGTAGTAAGGTCGCGGGGGGCCGATTCCATGGCTACACCTTC.